This TCR beta chain came from a study of beta chain features in type 1 diabetes. General observations from the study: The study found fewer insertions and more deletions at VDJ junctions in type 1 diabetes patients. PCR, the amplification step, might favor shorter templates, equally in patients and controls. Among all four CD4+ subsets, Type 1 diabetes patients had TCRB CDR3s that were moderately but significantly shorter.

Germline CDR1 LNHDA, CDR2 SQIVND (reference sequence). This CDR3 has 14 amino acids. V was pared by 6 bases and J by 4 bases, with 8 bases of the junction left unmatched. Sorting with CD45RO/CCR7/CD25/CD127/CD95/CD27 yielded naive, central memory, regulatory and stem-like memory CD4+ cells. Sequenced material consisted of expressed TCRB transcripts (all of the isolated RNA was reverse transcribed). This table comes from immunoSEQ multiplex PCR, and its TCRdb copy is limited to in-frame clones, with some not included. The sample includes over 150,000 clones, 6.5% to 8.5% seen only once; the top ten take 0.5% to 0.55%. This clone was observed a few times. As yet, its antigen is unknown.

The TCR sequence derives from a man in his late teens or twenties with type 1 diabetes. V and J are TRBV19 and TRBJ1-2; 7 bases fit TRBD1. Sample: central memory CD4+ T cells from blood. In DNA, the CDR3 is TGTGCCAGTAGCCTCGGACAGGAGACCTATGGCTACACCTTC. Translation: CASSLGQETYGYTF.